A single sample gave rise to the 6 T cell receptor beta chains below, sequenced in a study of shared clonotypes between healthy human individuals. Libraries were prepared by immunoSEQ multiplex PCR; TCRdb keeps only in-frame clonotypes and omits some of them. The data show approximately 1.5 million clones, about 98.5% seen once. The sequenced sample consisted of naive CD4+ T cells sorted from blood. Subset denoted: CD45RA+ positively selected. The origin of the receptors is a man aged 30 to 45 in good health.

About this clone itself: Other nucleotide sequences from this sample produce the same CDR3. The chain joins TRBV6-5 to TRBJ2-7; D unresolved. V was trimmed by 2 bases and J by 4 bases, leaving 9 bases between them. Germline assignment: CDR1 MNHEY and CDR2 SVGAGI. This CDR3 has 13 residues. The CDR3 protein is CASSYPGGYEQYF. CDR3 coding DNA: TGTGCCAGCAGTTACCCCGGTGGGTACGAGCAGTACTTC.

The chain combines TRBV5-4 with TRBJ2-1; TRBD1 matches 11 bases. Germline V gene lookup returns CDR1 SGHNT and CDR2 YYREEE (reference sequence). The CDR3 totals 12 residues. The V segment lost 5 bases and the J segment 9 bases; nucleotides outside the gene matches: 1. As DNA, the CDR3 is TGTGCCAGCAGGGGACAGGGGGTTGAGCAGTTCTTC. This sequence encodes CASRGQGVEQFF. The full variable domain, completed using reference TRBV5-4 and TRBJ2-1, is ETGVTQSPTHLIKTRGQQVTLRCSSQSGHNTVSWYQQALGQGPQFIFQYYREEENGRGNFPPRFSGLQFPNYSSELNVNALELDDSALYLCASRGQGVEQFFGPGTRLTVL.

The chain uses TRBV19 and TRBJ1-3; D gene ambiguous. Germline V gene data show CDR1 as LNHDA and CDR2 as SQIVND (reference sequence). The CDR3 loop spans 12 amino acids. V was trimmed by 6 bases and J by 3 bases, leaving 6 bases between them. The CDR3 sequence: CASSLIGNTIYF. In nucleotides, the CDR3 is TGTGCCAGTAGCTTAATTGGAAACACCATATATTTT.

The genes are TRBV11-2 and TRBJ2-3; the D call may be TRBD1 or TRBD2 (5 bases each). The CDR3 spans 16 residues. V lost 4 bases, J lost 0 bases, and 14 bases lay in between. Germline values: CDR1 SGHAT, CDR2 FQNNGV. The CDR3 here is CASSYSGRASTDTQYF. CDR3 DNA sequence: TGTGCCAGCAGCTATTCAGGGCGGGCTAGCACAGATACGCAGTATTTT.

The chain couples TRBV19 to TRBJ2-3, with D maybe TRBD2 (6 bases). The germline V gene has CDR1 LNHDA and CDR2 SQIVND (reference sequence). The CDR3 is 17 amino acids. Trimming pared 3 bases from V and 5 bases from J, leaving 21 bases between. CDR3 coding DNA: TGTGCCAGTAGTATGGTAGGAGGGACGCCACGTGAAGATACGCAGTATTTT. Amino acids: CASSMVGGTPREDTQYF.

The chain couples TRBV11-2 to TRBJ1-1, with D perhaps matching TRBD1 (5 bases). The CDR3 is 14 amino acids. Germline V gene data show CDR1 as SGHAT and CDR2 as FQNNGV. Trimming left V 5 bases short and J 7 bases short, with 17 bases between. This CDR3 is CASSTLGTKGEAFF. In DNA, the CDR3 is TGTGCCAGCAGCACCCTAGGGACGAAGGGTGAAGCTTTCTTT.